The clone carrying this T cell receptor (beta chain) was counted at least ten times. V shed 5 bases, J shed 1 base, and the junction held 7 bases outside the gene matches. Germline V CDR1 and CDR2: MNHEY, SMNVEV (reference sequence). There are 16 residues in the CDR3. This specimen comes from a study of regulatory T cells in long-lasting Graves disease. To make TCR beta libraries, researchers used iRepertoire HTBI primers and Arm-PCR of CDR3 regions. TCRdb redid the calling of the multiplex PCR reads with MiXCR, one entry per CDR3 protein. The sample yields some 240,000 distinct CDR3 sequences, approximately 18% seen once. The time point here: newly diagnosed GD, antithyroid drugs for less than 3 months. The TCR library used RNA extracted from PBMCs. These data are also associated with another study on T cells in Graves' hyperthyroidism and ophthalmopathy. From that study: Most thyroid clonotypes expanded above 0.001 appeared in blood too.

The chain recombines TRBV27 with TRBJ1-5; TRBD1 agrees at 8 bases. The source was peripheral blood mononuclear cells (PBMCs), collected at new diagnosis, from a patient treated with antithyroid drugs. The sequence came from a woman aged 25 to 39 with Graves disease. DNA for the CDR3: TGTGCCAGCAGTACGACAGGGGTTTGGAGCAATCAGCCCCAGCATTTT. Translating gives CASSTTGVWSNQPQHF.